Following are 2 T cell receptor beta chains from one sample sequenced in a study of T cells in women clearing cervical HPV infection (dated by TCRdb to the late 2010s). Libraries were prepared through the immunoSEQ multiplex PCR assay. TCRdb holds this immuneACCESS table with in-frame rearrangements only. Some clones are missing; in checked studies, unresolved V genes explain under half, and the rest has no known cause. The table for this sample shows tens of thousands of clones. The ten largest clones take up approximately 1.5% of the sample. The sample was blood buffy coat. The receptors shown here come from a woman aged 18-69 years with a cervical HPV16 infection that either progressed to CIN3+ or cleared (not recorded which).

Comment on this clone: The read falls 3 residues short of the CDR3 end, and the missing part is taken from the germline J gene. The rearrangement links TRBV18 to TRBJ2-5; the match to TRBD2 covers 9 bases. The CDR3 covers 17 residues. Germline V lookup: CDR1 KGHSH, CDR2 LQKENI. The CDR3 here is CASSRGPSGVLTDTQYF. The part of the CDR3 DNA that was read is TGTGCCAGCTCACGGGGGCCTAGCGGGGTACTCACAGATACC.

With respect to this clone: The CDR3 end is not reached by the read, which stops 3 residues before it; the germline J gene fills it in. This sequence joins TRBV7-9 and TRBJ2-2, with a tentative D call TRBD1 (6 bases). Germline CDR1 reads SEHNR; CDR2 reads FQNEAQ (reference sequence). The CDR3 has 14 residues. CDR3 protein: CASSPPGAKEKLFF. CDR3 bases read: TGTGCCAGCAGCCCCCCAGGGGCTAAGGAAAAG.